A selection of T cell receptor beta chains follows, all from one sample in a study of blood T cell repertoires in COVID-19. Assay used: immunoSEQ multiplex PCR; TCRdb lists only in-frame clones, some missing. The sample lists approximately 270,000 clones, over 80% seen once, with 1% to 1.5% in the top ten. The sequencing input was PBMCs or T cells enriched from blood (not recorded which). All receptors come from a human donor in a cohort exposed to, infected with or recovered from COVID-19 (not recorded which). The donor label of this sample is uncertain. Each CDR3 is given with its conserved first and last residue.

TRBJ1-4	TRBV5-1	CASSLRGSDEKLFF
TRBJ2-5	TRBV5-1	CASNVRGQETQYF
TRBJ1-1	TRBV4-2	CASSQAGRTKNTEAFF
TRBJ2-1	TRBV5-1	CASSKTSGGAWDEQFF
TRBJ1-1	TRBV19	CASRFRGQLSEAFF
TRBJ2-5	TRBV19	CASISDQLTHF
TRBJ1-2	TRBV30	CALNSGQGAGYGYTF
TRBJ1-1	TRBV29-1	CSVGWRGQGNTEAFF
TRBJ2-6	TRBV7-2	CASSLGGSGANVLTF
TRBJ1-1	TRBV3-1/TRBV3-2	CASSQRRERAFF
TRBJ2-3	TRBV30	CAWNRDRGSDTQYF